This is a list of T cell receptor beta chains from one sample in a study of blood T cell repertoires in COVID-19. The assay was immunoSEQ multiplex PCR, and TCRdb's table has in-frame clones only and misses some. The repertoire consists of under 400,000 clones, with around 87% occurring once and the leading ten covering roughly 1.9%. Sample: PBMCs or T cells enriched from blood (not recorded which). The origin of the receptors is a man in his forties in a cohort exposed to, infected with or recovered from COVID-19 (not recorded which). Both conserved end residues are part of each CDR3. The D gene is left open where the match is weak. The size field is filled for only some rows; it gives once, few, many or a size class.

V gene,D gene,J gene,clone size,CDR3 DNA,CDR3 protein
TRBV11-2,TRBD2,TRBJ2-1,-,TGTGCCAGCAGCCCCGATCGGACTAGCGGGAGATCGAATGAGCAGTTCTTC,CASSPDRTSGRSNEQFF
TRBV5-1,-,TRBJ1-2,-,TGCGCCAGCAGCGTTACAGGTTCAAGCGGCTACACCTTC,CASSVTGSSGYTF
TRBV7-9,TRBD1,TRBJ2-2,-,TGTGCCAGCAGCTTTCCTCGTCAGGGGGTTGGCGGGGAGCTGTTTTTT,CASSFPRQGVGGELFF
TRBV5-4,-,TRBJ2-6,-,TGTGCCAGCAGCTTGGACGCGGGGTCGATTACAGGGGCCAACGTCCTGACTTTC,CASSLDAGSITGANVLTF
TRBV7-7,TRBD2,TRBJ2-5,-,TGTGCCAGCAGCCCGGGGGGGAGGGCCCCCCAAGAGACCCAGTACTTC,CASSPGGRAPQETQYF
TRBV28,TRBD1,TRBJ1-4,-,TGTGCCAGCAGCCAGACAGGGGGCAATGAAAAACTGTTTTTT,CASSQTGGNEKLFF
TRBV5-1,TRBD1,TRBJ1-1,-,TGCGCCAGCAGCTCCGGGACAGGGTGGACCGGTGAAGCTTTCTTT,CASSSGTGWTGEAFF
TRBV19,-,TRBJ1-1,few,TGTGCCAGCCACCTCCGGGGGGAGACTGAAGCTTTCTTT,CASHLRGETEAFF
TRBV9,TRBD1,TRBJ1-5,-,TGTGCCAGCAGCCCAGGACAGGGAGGCCCCAGTCAGCCCCAGCATTTT,CASSPGQGGPSQPQHF
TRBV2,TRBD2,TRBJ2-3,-,TGTGCCAGCAGGGGGACTAGCGGGAGGGCCGGGTCTTCAGATACGCAGTATTTT,CASRGTSGRAGSSDTQYF
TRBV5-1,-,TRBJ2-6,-,TGCGCCAGCAGCCTAGACAGCCTCTCTGGGGCCAACGTCCTGACTTTC,CASSLDSLSGANVLTF
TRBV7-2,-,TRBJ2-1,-,TGTGCCAGCAGGGCTGCCAGGCAGGGTAGGGATGAGCAGTTCTTC,CASRAARQGRDEQFF
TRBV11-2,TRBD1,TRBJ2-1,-,TGTGCCAGCAGTTCCGGGACAGGGCGCCTTGGTGAGCAGTTCTTC,CASSSGTGRLGEQFF
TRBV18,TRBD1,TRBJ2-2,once,TGTGCCAGCTCACCCCGACAGGGAGATACCGGGGAGCTGTTTTTT,CASSPRQGDTGELFF